The entry below gives a single T cell receptor (beta chain) sequence along with its context. TCRdb keeps only in-frame clones here, not all; method: immunoSEQ multiplex PCR. The data contain roughly 2 million clones, 95% of them singletons. The source of the sample is a study of shared clonotypes between healthy human individuals. The origin of this receptor is a man aged 18-30 years in good health. The sequenced material came from naive CD4+ T cells sorted from blood. Subset specified: CD45RA+ positively selected.

The CDR3 reads CASSFAGTAGPDTQYF. Here the CDR3 DNA reads TGTGCCAGCAGTTTTGCCGGGACAGCGGGTCCAGATACGCAGTATTTT. The gene calls are TRBV2 and TRBJ2-3; D might be TRBD1 (7 bases). This CDR3 has 16 amino acids. The germline V gene encodes CDR1 SNHLY and CDR2 FYNNEI. The V and J ends lost 5 bases and 4 bases respectively, with 19 bases between them.